This T cell receptor beta chain comes out of a study of cytomegalovirus exposure and HLA in healthy donors. Germline values: CDR1 MGHDK, CDR2 SYGVNS. Trimming removed 8 bases from V and 6 bases from J; junction bases left unmatched: 13. This CDR3 comprises 15 residues. Amplification used 60 Vbeta primers and 13 Jbeta primers. Produced via immunoSEQ multiplex PCR; TCRdb's table is partial and in-frame only. The top ten clones hold about 1.5% of a sample with approximately 140,000 clones, around 78% of them seen once. In the case of this clone: No antigen is known for it.

General study results and limits: As was reported, the classifier diagnosed cytomegalovirus status with high specificity and sensitivity. While the bulk of TCR sequences proved rare, some public TCRs turned up in many donors.

The gene calls are TRBV25-1 and TRBJ2-3, with 8 bases identical to TRBD2. Source material: PBMCs. The clonotype was recovered from a woman in her late teens or twenties in good health and CMV-seronegative. Here the CDR3 reads CASQREGGGRDTQYF. The CDR3 DNA is TGTGCCAGCCAACGGGAGGGTGGAGGGCGGGATACGCAGTATTTT.